What follows is one TCR beta chain and its context. In the study's own analysis: Amplifying reference gene primers gave estimates of nucleated cell counts. The data were produced by immunoSEQ multiplex PCR, yet TCRdb's version contains in-frame clones alone and is incomplete. V, J and clone size were drawn from that table, and D and trimming were deduced from the DNA. This table holds roughly 290,000 clones, roughly nine tenths found once. This record comes from a study of blood T cell repertoires in COVID-19. The wider study: T cells, B-cell-depleted T cells, or PBMCs provided the cDNA or gDNA that served as material.

All enrollees were about 18 to 95 years old and from 25 or so US areas. The study counted Cohort 3 donors as recovered given two negative PCRs, clearance, or symptom resolution. The sample taken for sequencing was PBMCs or T cells enriched from blood (not recorded which). The sequence was collected from a woman aged 40 to 49 who had recovered from COVID-19.

The DNA of the CDR3 is TGTGCCAGCAGTTACGACCGGGTCCCTAATTCACCCCTCCACTTT. It codes for CASSYDRVPNSPLHF. The rearrangement joins TRBV6-5 to TRBJ1-6, with D unresolved. Trimming shortened V by 2 bases and J by 6 bases, and 11 bases separated the two germline ends. The CDR3 has 15 residues. Per the germline V gene, CDR1 is MNHEY and CDR2 is SVGAGI.